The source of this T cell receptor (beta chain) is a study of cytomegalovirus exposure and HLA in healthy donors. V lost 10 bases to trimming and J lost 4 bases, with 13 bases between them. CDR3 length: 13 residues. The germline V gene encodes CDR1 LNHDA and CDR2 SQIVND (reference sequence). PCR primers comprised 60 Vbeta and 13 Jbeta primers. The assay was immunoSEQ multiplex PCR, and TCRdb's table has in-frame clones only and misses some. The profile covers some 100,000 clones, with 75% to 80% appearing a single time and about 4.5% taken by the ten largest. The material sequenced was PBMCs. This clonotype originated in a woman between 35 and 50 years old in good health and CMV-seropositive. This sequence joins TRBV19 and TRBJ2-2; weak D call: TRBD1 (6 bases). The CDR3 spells CATSQGLTGELFF. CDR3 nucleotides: TGTGCCACCTCTCAGGGGCTCACCGGGGAGCTGTTTTTT.